This T cell receptor beta chain is from a study of vaccination effects on CD4 cells after COVID-19. Whole-study context: Participants each got two BNT162b2 or mRNA-1273 vaccine doses. Findings and limits, study-wide: Clones that were induced by infection or by vaccine showed marked contraction late after vaccination. The vaccine-induced clones of healthy vaccinees included only 1 of 255 that cross-reacted with common cold coronaviruses.

Scientists isolated CD4+ T cells after an approximately 10-day culture period ended. On both days 3 and 7, half of the culture medium was replaced with IL-2 medium. Sequencing used immunoSEQ multiplex PCR; TCRdb keeps in-frame clones, though not all of them. The table includes fewer than 40,000 clones, about two thirds detected once. This CDR3 has 12 residues. Germline CDR1 reads SGHRS; CDR2 reads YFSETQ. V was cut by 4 bases and J by 2 bases, with 5 bases left in between. For this clone: Its antigen remains unidentified.

Here the sequenced sample was CD4+ T cells from PBMCs cultured without peptide, taken before COVID-19 vaccination. The chain is built from TRBV5-1 and TRBJ2-3; no definite D call. This sequence was found in a human donor who received a COVID-19 vaccine. Written as DNA, the CDR3 is TGCGCCAGCAGCAGGGACACAGATACGCAGTATTTT. This translates into CASSRDTDTQYF.